These 5 T cell receptor beta chains were sequenced from one sample in a study of blood T cells in healthy people across ages. Primed by a sample-barcoded 5' primer and a J-beta primer mix, a second PCR proceeded for roughly 6 to 12 cycles. TCRdb re-derived calls from the 5' RACE reads in MiXCR, one entry per CDR3 protein. The repertoire has roughly 720,000 distinct CDR3 sequences, around half of them found once; the top ten carry about 42%. The specimen sequenced was blood. These receptors all come from a man older than 75 in good health.

Written as DNA, the CDR3 is TGCAGTGCTAGAAACGCACAGGGACAGACGGGGAGATACGCGTATTTT. Amino acids: CSARNAQGQTGRYAYF. The V and J genes are TRBV20-1 and TRBJ2-3, with 7 positions matching TRBD1. This CDR3 is 16 amino acids long. Germline CDR1 reads DFQATT; CDR2 reads SNEGSKA (reference sequence). J was trimmed by 14 bases and V by 2 bases; bases with no gene match: 22.

DNA of the CDR3: TGCGCCAGCAGCCAAGTTAGGGGAGTTGGTCCTAGTGAGCAGTACTTC. Protein product: CASSQVRGVGPSEQYF. The genes are TRBV4-3 and TRBJ2-7, with D possibly called TRBD1 or TRBD2 (5 bases each). The CDR3 is 16 residues long. CDR1 and CDR2 from the germline V gene are LGHNA and YSLEER. Trimming stripped 1 base from V and 7 bases from J, with 20 bases between.

This clonotype was detected a few times. The rearrangement links TRBV7-3 to TRBJ2-1; TRBD2 aligns across 9 bases. The CDR3 is 16 residues long. The ends lost 0 bases at V and 6 bases at J; junction bases unmatched: 6. Per the germline V gene, CDR1 is SGHTA and CDR2 is FQGTGA. CDR3 protein: CASSLTAAGGRNEQFF. The DNA for the CDR3 is TGTGCCAGCAGCTTAACGGCTGCGGGAGGGCGCAATGAGCAGTTCTTC.

The sample holds a few counts of this clonotype. The rearrangement uses TRBV29-1 and TRBJ2-1; 8 nucleotides match TRBD1. J was trimmed by 3 bases and V by 8 bases; bases with no gene match: 15. Per the germline V gene, CDR1 is SQVTM and CDR2 is ANQGSEA. This CDR3 has 16 amino acids. The CDR3 sequence: CSTNFETGGYYNEQFF. In nucleotides, the CDR3 is TGCAGCACAAATTTTGAAACAGGGGGGTACTACAATGAGCAGTTCTTC.

V and J are TRBV27 and TRBJ2-4; a weak D match, TRBD1 (6 bases). The CDR3 runs to 16 residues. Germline values: CDR1 MNHEY, CDR2 SMNVEV (reference sequence). V lost 1 base and J 0 bases, leaving 10 bases between the germline ends. The CDR3 sequence is CASSLYRDTAKNIQYF. The DNA for the CDR3 is TGTGCCAGCAGTTTATATAGGGACACAGCCAAAAACATTCAGTACTTC.